This TCR beta chain was documented in a study of cytomegalovirus exposure and HLA in healthy donors (dated by TCRdb to 2017 to 2019). Notes on the research overall: According to an earlier analysis of 450 to 650 of the donors, about 180 million T cells yielded over 100 million unique TCR beta sequences and approximately 300 Gb of sequence data. Roughly five DR-DQ haplotypes were handled as single units for association and clustering because linkage in the cohort was strong. Donor age, sex, ethnicity and CMV serostatus were compiled together with the repertoire data. The study aimed to test whether cataloging public T cell receptors could reveal signatures of past pathogen exposure. An earlier analysis of roughly 580 of the donors used high-throughput TCR beta sequencing to judge whether each TCR beta V gene segment behaved as functional or pseudogenic. To study patterns of TCR occurrence, a later analysis re-analyzed previously published TCR beta repertoires from 500 to 850 donors and added high-resolution HLA genotyping. Of the approximately 400 genotyped donors, about 84% fell in the genetic ancestry cluster associated with self-reported Caucasian donors. Around 330 gigabases of sequencing data and roughly 81 million unique TCR sequences made up an early release that covered 500 to 650 HLA-typed donors. Among several hundred genotyped donors of the cohort, an average of about 220,000 unique TCR beta nucleotide sequences was sequenced per donor, of which roughly 17% were non-productive. A later genetic analysis took genome-wide SNP genotypes for about 60% of the roughly 670 donors and used that subset as a discovery cohort. In the later analysis, no new phenotypic data were used to find candidate immune exposures; instead, reliance was placed on TCR beta sequences and their occurrence across donors. The number of donors typed differed by locus, with 629-630 for A, B, C, DRB1 and DQB1, more than 500 for DQA1, approximately 580 for DPA1, and 472 for DPB1. HLA typing included class I and class II loci at four-digit resolution. The study combined high-throughput TCR immunosequencing, statistical association of individual TCRs with disease status, and machine learning to predict cytomegalovirus infection status. Every repertoire in the discovery cohort had been generated on one and the same sequencing platform. Besides the first cohort of 666 subjects, a separate validation cohort made up of about 120 different subjects was used. Using immunosequencing, the study profiled T cell repertoires from 550 to 750 subjects and related those repertoires to cytomegalovirus serostatus.

The research as a whole found: A later genetic analysis reported fewer N-insertions in productive TCRs among donors in an Asian-associated ancestry cluster than the approximately 700-donor mean. Only TCR beta chains were sequenced in this cohort, and the absence of alpha or paired-chain data limited detectable features. A total of about 150 TCR beta chains were listed by the study as associated with cytomegalovirus. In a later analysis, HLA-associated TCR beta chains showed more clonal expansion and lower generation probabilities than non-associated chains that were equally common. In an earlier analysis of 587 of the donors, most TCR beta V segments appeared in productive rearrangements about 87% or about 30% of the time, broadly matching IMGT annotations. According to a later analysis, TCR association rates differed among HLA loci, with DRB1 alleles showing the most associated TCRs and HLA-C alleles showing the fewest. Strong co-occurrence of HLA alleles, especially DR and DQ, made assigning TCR associations to individual alleles difficult. Presence/absence analyses assumed roughly uniform sequencing depth across donors, an assumption that may not hold. Because counts were too low, about 15 rarely observed V segments, including chromosome 9 orphons, were left out of the earlier analysis of a few hundred of the donors. The classifier was reported to diagnose cytomegalovirus status with high specificity and sensitivity in both the original cohort and the validation cohort. A later genetic analysis associated a missense DCLRE1C variant with V-gene and J-gene trimming of TCR beta chains, and an independent cohort replicated the association. A few of the identified cytomegalovirus-associated TCR beta chains were confirmed in vitro to be specific for cytomegalovirus antigens. Some IMGT-functional V segments, including TRBV6-2 and TRBV6-3, could not be distinguished by the 87-base-pair reads and were therefore excluded. While some public TCRs were present in many individuals, most TCR sequences turned up only very rarely across donors. Because HLA typing was missing for some donors at each locus, association tests included only the typed subset. Linkage disequilibrium might explain the correlated functional status among segregating V segments, but an unknown experimental factor could not be ruled out. According to the authors, the approach could potentially be generalized to other disease states and immunological phenotypes. According to a later analysis, most CMV-associated TCR beta chains appeared to be HLA-restricted, and the HLA associations seemed to be driven largely by CMV exposure. A further reported finding was that TCR beta sequences accurately predicted the HLA-A and HLA-B alleles for most subjects in the first cohort. A cluster of highly shared sequence variants was judged likely to represent a technical artifact of the sequencing pipeline. A later analysis associated 16,951 TCR beta sequences with specific HLA alleles at a false discovery rate of 0.05. According to a later analysis, parvovirus B19, influenza, CMV and Epstein-Barr virus appeared linked to several top co-occurrence clusters. CMV serostatus was the only immune exposure information available for the cohort.

CDR1 is given as MNHEY and CDR2 as SMNVEV, both from the germline V gene (reference sequence). Here V drops 2 bases and J drops 7 bases, and the junction holds 1 base not matched to any gene. The CDR3 goes from the cysteine to the phenylalanine over 13 residues. Of all the DNA, just the CDR3 is kept, 39 bases in frame from base 1. Turning to this clone: What this receptor recognizes is not known.

Libraries came from the immunoSEQ multiplex PCR assay. For the multiplex PCR, a mixture combining 60 forward primers for TCR Vbeta segments and 13 reverse primers for TCR Jbeta segments was used. A multiplex PCR assay on genomic DNA amplified the CDR3 region of rearranged TCR beta genes. On the Illumina HiSeq System, the amplified TCR beta libraries were sequenced as 87-base-pair reads. In the original analysis: Across the 670 or so repertoires, a later analysis counted tens of millions of unique TCR beta chains, 9.5 million to 12 million of which were shared by at least two donors. To remove PCR and sequencing errors, raw reads were error-corrected and collapsed into unique sequences using a nearest-neighbor algorithm that merged closely related sequences. V, D and J gene segments were assigned by aligning CDR3 sequences to IMGT reference sequences. For a sequence to be retained, a match of at least six nucleotides was required to both a V gene segment and a J gene segment. A rearrangement counted as productive if the CDR3 had no stop codons and remained in frame with V and J, and every other rearrangement counted as non-productive. Following IMGT convention, CDR3 was defined as the stretch from the second conserved V-encoded cysteine to the conserved J-encoded phenylalanine. The earlier analysis of about 590 of the donors excluded sequences that lacked an unambiguous match to a single V gene segment. An earlier analysis of some 610 of the donors called V segments functional above 56.7% productive rearrangements and segregating when the between-donor standard deviation exceeded 5%. A statistical classification framework was built to diagnose cytomegalovirus status from the catalog of TCR beta chain sequences. A later analysis assigned V and J genes by comparing TCR nucleotide sequences with IMGT/GENE-DB human TR gene sequences. A later analysis assigned CDR3 sequences and most-parsimonious VDJ recombination scenarios with the TCRdist pipeline. A later analysis defined each TCR beta chain by its CDR3 amino acid sequence plus V-gene family, and excluded reads lacking a unique V-gene family. A later analysis removed 600 or so highly shared, low-generation-probability nucleotide sequences to deal with suspected cross-contamination and a sequencing artifact. In a later analysis, a clonal expansion index was calculated for each public chain from normalized within-repertoire ranks of inferred template counts. In a later analysis, generation probabilities were computed using a VDJ recombination model fitted to out-of-frame rearrangements, and the results were checked against IGoR. In a later analysis, hypergeometric tests were used to score TCR-TCR, TCR-HLA and TCR-CMV co-occurrence, with a repertoire-size bias correction applied to TCR pairs. A later analysis estimated false discovery rates by permuting HLA or CMV assignments 20 times. In a later analysis, co-occurring TCRs were grouped with DBSCAN, and TCRdist sequence similarity was added when clustering was performed within HLA-allele-positive subsets. Repertoires with fewer than 30,000 or more than 120,000 public chains were left out of co-occurrence clustering, as were five repertoires with anomalous nucleotide sharing. TCRdb stores this immuneACCESS table with in-frame sequences only. Part of the clones is absent; in the studies checked, under half of the shortfall reflects unresolved V genes, and no reason is known for the rest. V and J calls and clone size are copied from that table; D and trimming were computed from the DNA. The sample's records list 65,000 to 80,000 clones. The ten biggest clones cover 6.5% to 9.5% of the sample.

In total, roughly 670 healthy bone marrow donors made up the cohort. All cohort members were sampled while nominally healthy, although unrecorded immune exposures were likely present. The donor tested CMV seropositive, placing the donor among the 289 seropositive members of the cohort. Each donor provided a peripheral blood sample, and peripheral blood mononuclear cells were used for TCR beta sequencing. The Qiagen DNeasy Blood Extraction Kit was used to extract genomic DNA from the blood cell samples. The V and J segments used are TRBV27 and TRBJ1-4, with TRBD1 identical over 7 junction bases. The receptor's source is a female donor in good health and CMV-seropositive. Sequencing input: PBMCs. The CDR3 corresponds to CASSLAGGEKLFF. DNA sequence: TGTGCCAGCAGTTTAGCAGGGGGTGAAAAACTGTTTTTT.